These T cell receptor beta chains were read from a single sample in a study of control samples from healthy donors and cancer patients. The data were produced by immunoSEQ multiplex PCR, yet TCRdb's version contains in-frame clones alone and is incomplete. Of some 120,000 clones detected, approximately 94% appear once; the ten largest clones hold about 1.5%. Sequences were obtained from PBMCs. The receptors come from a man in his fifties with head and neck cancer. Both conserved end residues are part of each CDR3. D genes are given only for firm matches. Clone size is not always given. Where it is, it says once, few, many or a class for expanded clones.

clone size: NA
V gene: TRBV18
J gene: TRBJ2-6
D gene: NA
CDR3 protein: CASSPSGVLSGANVLTF
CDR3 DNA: TGTGCCAGCTCACCTTCGGGGGTCCTCTCTGGGGCCAACGTCCTGACTTTC

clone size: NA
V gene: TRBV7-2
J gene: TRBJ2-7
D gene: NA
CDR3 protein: CASSPVERAAYEQYF
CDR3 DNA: TGTGCCAGCAGCCCGGTTGAGAGGGCCGCCTACGAGCAGTACTTC

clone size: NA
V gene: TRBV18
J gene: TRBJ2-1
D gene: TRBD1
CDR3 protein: CASSRGTGDVNEQFF
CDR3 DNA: TGTGCCAGCTCACGCGGGACAGGGGACGTTAATGAGCAGTTCTTC

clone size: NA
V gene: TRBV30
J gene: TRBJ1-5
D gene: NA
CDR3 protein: CAWSRPRGQRDQPQHF
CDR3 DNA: TGTGCCTGGAGTAGGCCCCGGGGGCAGAGGGATCAGCCCCAGCATTTT

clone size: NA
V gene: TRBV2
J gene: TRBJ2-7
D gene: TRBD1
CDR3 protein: CASSERDRDPLYEQYF
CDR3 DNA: TGTGCCAGCAGTGAACGGGACAGGGACCCCCTCTACGAGCAGTACTTC

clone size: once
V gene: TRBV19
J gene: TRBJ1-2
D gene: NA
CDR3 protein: CASSAPYRGMYWGYTF
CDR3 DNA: TGTGCCAGTAGTGCACCTTACCGGGGAATGTACTGGGGCTACACCTTC

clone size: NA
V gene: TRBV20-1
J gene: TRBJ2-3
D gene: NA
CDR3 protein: CSARLDTQYF
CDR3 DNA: TGCAGTGCTAGATTAGATACGCAGTATTTT

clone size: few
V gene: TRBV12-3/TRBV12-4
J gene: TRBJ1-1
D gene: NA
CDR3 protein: CASSLSVNTEAFF
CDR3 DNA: TGTGCCAGCAGTTTATCCGTGAACACTGAAGCTTTCTTT

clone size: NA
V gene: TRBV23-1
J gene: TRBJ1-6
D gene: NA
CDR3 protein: CASSPGRSPLHF
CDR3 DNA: TGCGCCAGCAGTCCCGGTAGGTCACCCCTCCACTTT

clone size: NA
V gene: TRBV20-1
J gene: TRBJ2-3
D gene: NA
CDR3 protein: CSAPTGDTQYF
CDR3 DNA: TGCAGTGCCCCGACAGGAGATACGCAGTATTTT

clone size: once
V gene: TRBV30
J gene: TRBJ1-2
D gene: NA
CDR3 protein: CAWNILQGSGYTF
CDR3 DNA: TGTGCCTGGAATATCCTCCAGGGGAGTGGCTACACCTTC

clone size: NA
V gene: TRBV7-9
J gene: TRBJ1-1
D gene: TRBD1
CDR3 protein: CASSLPTGHLSEAFF
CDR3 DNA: TGTGCCAGCAGCTTACCGACAGGGCACTTGAGTGAAGCTTTCTTT

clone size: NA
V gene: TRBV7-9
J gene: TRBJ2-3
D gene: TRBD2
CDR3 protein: CASSPRVSGEETDTQYF
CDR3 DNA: TGTGCCAGCAGCCCCCGTGTTAGCGGGGAGGAGACCGATACGCAGTATTTT

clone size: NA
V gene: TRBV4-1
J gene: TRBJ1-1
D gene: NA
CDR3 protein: CASSQKENTEAFF
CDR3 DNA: TGCGCCAGCAGCCAAAAAGAGAACACTGAAGCTTTCTTT

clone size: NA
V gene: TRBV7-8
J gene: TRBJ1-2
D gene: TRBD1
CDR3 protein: CASSPQGPMGGYTF
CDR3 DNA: TGTGCCAGCAGCCCACAGGGGCCAATGGGAGGCTACACCTTC

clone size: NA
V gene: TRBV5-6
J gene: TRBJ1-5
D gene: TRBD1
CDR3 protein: CASSLGTGPQHF
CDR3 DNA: TGTGCCAGCAGCCTTGGGACAGGGCCCCAGCATTTT

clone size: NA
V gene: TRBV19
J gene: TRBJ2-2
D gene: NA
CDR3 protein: CASTRRETGELFF
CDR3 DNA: TGTGCCAGTACCCGGCGAGAAACCGGGGAGCTGTTTTTT

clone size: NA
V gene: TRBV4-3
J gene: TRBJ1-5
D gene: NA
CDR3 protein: CASSQGPVGQPQHF
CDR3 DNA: TGCGCCAGCAGCCAAGGACCGGTCGGGCAGCCCCAGCATTTT

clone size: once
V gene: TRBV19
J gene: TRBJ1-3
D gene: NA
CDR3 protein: CASSMLAASSGNTIYF
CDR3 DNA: TGTGCCAGTAGTATGCTGGCGGCAAGCTCTGGAAACACCATATATTTT

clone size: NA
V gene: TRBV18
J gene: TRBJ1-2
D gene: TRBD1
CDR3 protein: CASSPPGVGGASGYTF
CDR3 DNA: TGTGCCAGCTCACCACCCGGGGTAGGGGGCGCCTCTGGCTACACCTTC

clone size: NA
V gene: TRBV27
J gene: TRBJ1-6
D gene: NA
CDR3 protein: CASSDRSSPLHF
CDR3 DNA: TGTGCCAGCTCCGACAGGAGTTCACCCCTCCACTTT

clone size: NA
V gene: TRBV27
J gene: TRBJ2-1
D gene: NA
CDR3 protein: CASRITLSSYNEQFF
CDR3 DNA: TGTGCCAGCAGGATCACGCTGAGCTCCTACAATGAGCAGTTCTTC

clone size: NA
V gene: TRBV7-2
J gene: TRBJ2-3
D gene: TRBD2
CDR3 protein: CASSPHGGGSDTQYF
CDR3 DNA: TGTGCCAGCAGCCCCCACGGCGGGGGATCAGATACGCAGTATTTT

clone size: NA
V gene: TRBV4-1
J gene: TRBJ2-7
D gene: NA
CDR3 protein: CASSLLGQNEQYF
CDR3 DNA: TGCGCCAGCTCCCTTCTAGGACAGAACGAGCAGTACTTC

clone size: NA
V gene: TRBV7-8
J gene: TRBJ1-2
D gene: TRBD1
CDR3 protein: CASSGDSAIRYTF
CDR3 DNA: TGTGCCAGCAGCGGGGACAGCGCTATCCGCTACACCTTC

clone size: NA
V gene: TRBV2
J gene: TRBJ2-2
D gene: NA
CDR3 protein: CASWKDINTGELFF
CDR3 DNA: TGTGCCAGCTGGAAGGACATCAACACCGGGGAGCTGTTTTTT

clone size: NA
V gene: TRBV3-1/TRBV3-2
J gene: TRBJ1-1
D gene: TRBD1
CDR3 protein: CASSHFGTGGTEAFF
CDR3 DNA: TGTGCCAGCAGCCATTTTGGGACAGGGGGCACTGAAGCTTTCTTT

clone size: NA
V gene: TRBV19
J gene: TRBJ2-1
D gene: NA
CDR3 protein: CASSISGPLYNEQFF
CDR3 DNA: TGTGCCAGTAGTATCAGCGGGCCCTTGTACAATGAGCAGTTCTTC